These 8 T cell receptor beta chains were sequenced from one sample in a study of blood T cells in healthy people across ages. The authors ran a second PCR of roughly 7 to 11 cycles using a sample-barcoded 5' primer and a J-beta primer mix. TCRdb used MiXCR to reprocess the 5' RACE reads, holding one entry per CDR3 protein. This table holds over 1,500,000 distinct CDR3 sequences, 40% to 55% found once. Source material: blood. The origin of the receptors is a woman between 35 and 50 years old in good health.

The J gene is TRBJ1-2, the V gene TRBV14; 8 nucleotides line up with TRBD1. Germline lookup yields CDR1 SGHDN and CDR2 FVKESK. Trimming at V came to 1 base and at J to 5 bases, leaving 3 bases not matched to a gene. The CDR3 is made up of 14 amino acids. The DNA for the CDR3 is TGTGCCAGCAGCCAAGCGCGACAGGGGTATGGCTACACCTTC. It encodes CASSQARQGYGYTF.

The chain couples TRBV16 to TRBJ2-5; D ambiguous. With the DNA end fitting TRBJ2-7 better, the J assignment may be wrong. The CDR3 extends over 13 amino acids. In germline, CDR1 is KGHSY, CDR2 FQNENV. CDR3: CASSQSIVTEQYF. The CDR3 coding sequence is TGTGCCAGCAGCCAATCGATAGTTACCGAGCAGTACTTC.

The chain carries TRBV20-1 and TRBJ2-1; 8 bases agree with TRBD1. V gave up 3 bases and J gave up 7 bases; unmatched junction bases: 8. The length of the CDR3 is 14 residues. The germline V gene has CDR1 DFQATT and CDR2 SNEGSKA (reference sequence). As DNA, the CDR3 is TGCAGTGCTAGTCAAAGACAGGGGTGGAATGAGCAGTTCTTC. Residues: CSASQRQGWNEQFF.

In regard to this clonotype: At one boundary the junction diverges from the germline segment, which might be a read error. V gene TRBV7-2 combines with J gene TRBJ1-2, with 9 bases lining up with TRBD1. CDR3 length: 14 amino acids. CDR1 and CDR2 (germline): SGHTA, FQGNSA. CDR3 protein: CAGSLQTGGTGYTF. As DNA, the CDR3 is TGTGCCGGCAGCTTACAAACAGGGGGCACAGGCTACACCTTC.

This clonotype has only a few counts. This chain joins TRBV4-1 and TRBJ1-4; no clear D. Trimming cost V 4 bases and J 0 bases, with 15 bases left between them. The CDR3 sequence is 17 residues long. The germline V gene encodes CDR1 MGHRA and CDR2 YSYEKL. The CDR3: CASSRATEIATNEKLFF. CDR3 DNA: TGCGCCAGCAGCCGCGCCACAGAGATTGCAACTAATGAAAAACTGTTTTTT.

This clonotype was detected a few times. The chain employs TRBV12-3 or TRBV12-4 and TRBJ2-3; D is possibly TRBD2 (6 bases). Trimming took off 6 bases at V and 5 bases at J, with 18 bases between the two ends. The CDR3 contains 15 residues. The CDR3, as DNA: TGTGCCAGCAGACCCATCTTGACGGAGGGAGATACGCAGTATTTT. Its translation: CASRPILTEGDTQYF.

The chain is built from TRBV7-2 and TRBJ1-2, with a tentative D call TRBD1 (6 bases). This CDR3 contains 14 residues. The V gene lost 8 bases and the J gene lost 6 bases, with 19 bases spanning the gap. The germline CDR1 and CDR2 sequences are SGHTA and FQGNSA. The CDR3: CASDSGGGLHGYTF. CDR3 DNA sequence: TGTGCCAGCGACAGCGGAGGGGGGCTCCATGGCTACACCTTC.

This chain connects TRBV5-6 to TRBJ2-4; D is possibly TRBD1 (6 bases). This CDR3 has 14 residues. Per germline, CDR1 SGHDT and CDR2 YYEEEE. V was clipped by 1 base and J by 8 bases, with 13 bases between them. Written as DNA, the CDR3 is TGTGCCAGCAGCTTGTATGACAGGTTTGACATTCAGTACTTC. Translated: CASSLYDRFDIQYF.